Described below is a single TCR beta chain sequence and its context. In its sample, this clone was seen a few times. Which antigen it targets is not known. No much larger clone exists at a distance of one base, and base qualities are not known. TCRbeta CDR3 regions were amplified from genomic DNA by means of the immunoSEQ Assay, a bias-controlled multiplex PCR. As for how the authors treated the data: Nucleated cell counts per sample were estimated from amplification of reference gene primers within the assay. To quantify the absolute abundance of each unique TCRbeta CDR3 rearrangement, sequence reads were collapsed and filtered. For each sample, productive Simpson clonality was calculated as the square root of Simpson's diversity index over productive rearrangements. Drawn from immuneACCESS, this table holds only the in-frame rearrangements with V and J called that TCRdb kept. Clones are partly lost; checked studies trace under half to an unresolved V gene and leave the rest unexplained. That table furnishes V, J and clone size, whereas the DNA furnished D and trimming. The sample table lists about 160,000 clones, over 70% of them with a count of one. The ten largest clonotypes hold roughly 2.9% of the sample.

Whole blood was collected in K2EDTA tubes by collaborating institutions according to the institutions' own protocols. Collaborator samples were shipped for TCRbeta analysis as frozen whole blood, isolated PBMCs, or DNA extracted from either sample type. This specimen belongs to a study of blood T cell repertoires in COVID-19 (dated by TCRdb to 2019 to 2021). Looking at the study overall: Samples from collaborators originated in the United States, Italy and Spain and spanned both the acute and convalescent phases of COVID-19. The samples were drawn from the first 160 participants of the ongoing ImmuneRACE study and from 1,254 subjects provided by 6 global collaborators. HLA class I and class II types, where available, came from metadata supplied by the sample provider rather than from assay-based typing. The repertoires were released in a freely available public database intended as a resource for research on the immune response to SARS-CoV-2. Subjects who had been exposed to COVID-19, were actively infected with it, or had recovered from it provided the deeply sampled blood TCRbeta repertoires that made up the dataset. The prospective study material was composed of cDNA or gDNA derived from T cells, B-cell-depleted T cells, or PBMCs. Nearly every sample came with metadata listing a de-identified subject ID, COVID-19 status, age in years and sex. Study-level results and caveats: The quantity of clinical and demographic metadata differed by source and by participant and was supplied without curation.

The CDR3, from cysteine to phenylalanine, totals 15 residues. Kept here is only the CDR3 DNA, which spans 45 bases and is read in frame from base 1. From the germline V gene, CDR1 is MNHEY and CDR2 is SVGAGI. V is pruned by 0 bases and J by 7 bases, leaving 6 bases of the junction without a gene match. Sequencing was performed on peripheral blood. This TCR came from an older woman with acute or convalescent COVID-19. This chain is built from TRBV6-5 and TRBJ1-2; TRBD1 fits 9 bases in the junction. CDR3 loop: CASSYSGQGRSGYTF. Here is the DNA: TGTGCCAGCAGTTACTCCGGACAGGGGAGGAGTGGCTACACCTTC.